This T cell receptor beta chain was retrieved from a study of T cell changes during pregnancy in multiple sclerosis. Repertoires were generated with immunoSEQ multiplex PCR, while TCRdb's copy carries only in-frame clones and drops some. Among over 60,000 clones listed, around 93% were seen once. This TCR was recovered from a female donor with multiple sclerosis, enrolled in a pregnancy study. The sample consisted of peripheral blood, taken in the first trimester of pregnancy.

CDR3 in amino acids: CASSLRTSGGPTDTQYF. The CDR3 bases are TGCGCCAGCAGCTTACGGACTAGCGGGGGCCCCACAGATACGCAGTATTTT. This chain links TRBV5-1 with TRBJ2-3, with 13 nucleotides matching TRBD2. With 2 bases clipped from V and 2 bases from J, the junction kept 5 bases outside the gene matches. Germline CDR1 is SGHRS and CDR2 is YFSETQ. This CDR3 comprises 17 residues.